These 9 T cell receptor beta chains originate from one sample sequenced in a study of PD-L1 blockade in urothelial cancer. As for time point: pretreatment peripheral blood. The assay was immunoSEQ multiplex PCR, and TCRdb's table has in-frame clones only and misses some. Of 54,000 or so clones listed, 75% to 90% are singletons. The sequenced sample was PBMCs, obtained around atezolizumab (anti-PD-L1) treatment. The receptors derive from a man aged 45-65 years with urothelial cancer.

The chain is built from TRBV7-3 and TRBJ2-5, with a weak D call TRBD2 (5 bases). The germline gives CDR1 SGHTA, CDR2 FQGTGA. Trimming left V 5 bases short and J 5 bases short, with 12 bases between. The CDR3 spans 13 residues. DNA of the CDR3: TGTGCCAGCAGCCGTCGGGAAGGGGAGACCCAGTACTTC. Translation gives CASSRREGETQYF.

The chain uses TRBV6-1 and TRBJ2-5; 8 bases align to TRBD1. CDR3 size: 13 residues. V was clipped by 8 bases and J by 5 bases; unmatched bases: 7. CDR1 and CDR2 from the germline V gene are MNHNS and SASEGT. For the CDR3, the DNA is TGTGCCAGCCTCCCAGGGGGCGGCGAGACCCAGTACTTC. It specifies CASLPGGGETQYF.

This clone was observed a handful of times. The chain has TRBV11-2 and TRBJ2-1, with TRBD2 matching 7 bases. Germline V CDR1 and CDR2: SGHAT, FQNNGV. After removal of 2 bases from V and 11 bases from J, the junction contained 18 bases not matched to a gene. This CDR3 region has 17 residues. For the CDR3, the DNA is TGTGCCAGCAGCTTAAGTTCTTGGCGGGAGTCCCATAGTAAGCAGTTCTTC. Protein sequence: CASSLSSWRESHSKQFF.

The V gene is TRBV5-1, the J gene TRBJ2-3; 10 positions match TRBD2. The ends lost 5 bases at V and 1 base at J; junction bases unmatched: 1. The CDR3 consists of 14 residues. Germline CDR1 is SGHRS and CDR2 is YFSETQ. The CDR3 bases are TGCGCCAGCAGTCTAGCGGGGGGCACAGATACGCAGTATTTT. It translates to CASSLAGGTDTQYF.

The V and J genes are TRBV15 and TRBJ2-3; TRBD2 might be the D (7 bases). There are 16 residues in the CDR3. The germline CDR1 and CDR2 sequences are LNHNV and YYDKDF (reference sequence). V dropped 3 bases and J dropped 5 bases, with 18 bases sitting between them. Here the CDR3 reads CATSSWEGGAGDTQYF. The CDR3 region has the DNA TGTGCCACCAGCAGTTGGGAGGGGGGGGCAGGAGATACGCAGTATTTT.

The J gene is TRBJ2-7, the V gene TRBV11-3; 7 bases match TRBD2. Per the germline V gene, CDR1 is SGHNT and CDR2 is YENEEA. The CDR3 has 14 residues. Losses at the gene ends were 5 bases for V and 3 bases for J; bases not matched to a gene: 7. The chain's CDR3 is CASSVGRGDYEQYF. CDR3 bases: TGTGCCAGCAGCGTAGGGAGGGGTGACTACGAGCAGTACTTC.

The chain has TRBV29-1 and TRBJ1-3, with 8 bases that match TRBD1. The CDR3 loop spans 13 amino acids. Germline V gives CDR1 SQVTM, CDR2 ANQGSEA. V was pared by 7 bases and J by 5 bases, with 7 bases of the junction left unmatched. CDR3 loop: CSALGQGRNTIYF. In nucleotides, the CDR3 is TGCAGCGCTCTTGGACAGGGTAGAAACACCATATATTTT.

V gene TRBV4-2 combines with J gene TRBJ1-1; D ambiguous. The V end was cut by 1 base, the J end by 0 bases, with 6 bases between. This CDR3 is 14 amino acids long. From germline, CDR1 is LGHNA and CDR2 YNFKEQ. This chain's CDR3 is CASSQGQMNTEAFF. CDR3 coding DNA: TGTGCCAGCAGCCAAGGGCAGATGAACACTGAAGCTTTCTTT.

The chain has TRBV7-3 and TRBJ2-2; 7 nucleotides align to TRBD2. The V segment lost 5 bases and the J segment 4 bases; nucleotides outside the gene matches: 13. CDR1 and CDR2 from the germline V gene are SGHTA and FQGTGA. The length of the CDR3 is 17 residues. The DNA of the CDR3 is TGTGCCAGCAGCCAGTCTGGGGGGGGACGTTTCACCGGGGAGCTGTTTTTT. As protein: CASSQSGGGRFTGELFF.